One and the same sample provided the 9 T cell receptor beta chains below, sequenced in a study of cytomegalovirus exposure and HLA in healthy donors. Primers: 60 Vbeta forward and 13 Jbeta reverse. Measured with immunoSEQ multiplex PCR; TCRdb has only the in-frame clones, and not every one. This table holds almost 200,000 clones, 85% found once. Material for sequencing was PBMCs. These receptors all stem from a woman aged 50 to 60 in good health and CMV-seronegative.

The chain combines TRBV30 with TRBJ2-7, with a weak D call TRBD2 (5 bases). Between the trimmed V and J ends, which lost 2 bases and 0 bases, there was a span of 17 bases. Per the germline V gene, CDR1 is GTSNPN and CDR2 is SVGIG (reference sequence). The CDR3 has 16 amino acids. This CDR3 is CAWSSPPSGSSYEQYF. In DNA form, the CDR3 reads TGTGCCTGGAGTTCCCCCCCGAGCGGTTCCTCCTACGAGCAGTACTTC.

The V call is TRBV6-6, the J call TRBJ1-2; D is ambiguous. The CDR3 spans 13 residues. Trimming stripped 4 bases from V and 2 bases from J, with 8 bases between. Germline values: CDR1 MNHNY, CDR2 SVGAGI (reference sequence). CDR3 in amino acids: CASSSRENYGYTF. CDR3 sequence (DNA): TGTGCCAGCAGTTCGAGAGAAAACTATGGCTACACCTTC.

The chain joins TRBV2 to TRBJ2-3; 7 bases map to TRBD2. Per germline, CDR1 SNHLY and CDR2 FYNNEI. V was pared by 8 bases and J by 4 bases, with 12 bases of the junction left unmatched. CDR3 length: 15 amino acids. CDR3 sequence reads: CASSVAGVRPDTQYF. For the CDR3, the DNA is TGTGCCAGCTCGGTTGCGGGAGTTCGACCAGATACGCAGTATTTT.

The chain combines TRBV27 with TRBJ2-7, with 12 bases aligning to TRBD2. CDR1 MNHEY and CDR2 SMNVEV come from the germline V gene (reference sequence). This CDR3 spans 15 amino acids. Trimming at V came to 4 bases and at J to 4 bases, leaving 5 bases not matched to a gene. This chain's CDR3 is CASSSSGTSGYEQYF. CDR3 in DNA: TGTGCCAGCAGTTCCTCCGGGACTAGCGGGTACGAGCAGTACTTC.

The chain links TRBV7-2 to TRBJ2-5; 16 nucleotides agree with TRBD2. V lost 0 bases and J lost 5; bases outside the gene matches: 9. This CDR3 contains 19 residues. Germline CDR1 SGHTA, CDR2 FQGNSA. CDR3 DNA: TGTGCCAGCAGCTTAGCTCCGGGACTAGCGGGAGGGTCGGTGGAGACCCAGTACTTC. Its protein product is CASSLAPGLAGGSVETQYF.

V gene TRBV2 combines with J gene TRBJ2-5, with D possibly matching TRBD1 (5 bases). This CDR3 is 16 amino acids long. Looked up from germline, CDR1 is SNHLY and CDR2 is FYNNEI. Trimming cost V 7 bases and J 2 bases, with 20 bases left between them. The CDR3 DNA sequence: TGTGCCAGCACACCTCCAGGACACCCGAAACAAGAGACCCAGTACTTC. Protein product: CASTPPGHPKQETQYF.

This clone has more than one count but fewer than ten. The chain has TRBV5-1 and TRBJ2-2; D not certain. The CDR3 sequence is 14 residues long. V lost 4 bases, J lost 5 bases, and 12 bases lay in between. Germline V gene lookup returns CDR1 SGHRS and CDR2 YFSETQ. The CDR3 DNA is TGCGCCAGCAGCCAAGTAAGAGGAACCGGGGAGCTGTTTTTT. Translating gives CASSQVRGTGELFF. Drawing the rest from reference TRBV5-1 and TRBJ2-2, the complete variable domain is KAGVTQTPRYLIKTRGQQVTLSCSPISGHRSVSWYQQTPGQGLQFLFEYFSETQRNKGNFPGRFSGRQFSNSRSEMNVSTLELGDSALYLCASSQVRGTGELFFGEGSRLTVL.

The chain combines TRBV18 with TRBJ2-7; a weak D match, TRBD2 (6 bases). This CDR3 spans 16 amino acids. CDR1 is KGHSH and CDR2 is LQKENI in the germline V gene. V was pared by 4 bases and J by 1 base, with 17 bases between. The CDR3 sequence: CASSLRGSGTSYEQYF. CDR3 in DNA: TGTGCCAGCTCACTCCGGGGTAGCGGAACATCCTACGAGCAGTACTTC. The variable domain in full, with the rest retrieved from reference TRBV18 and TRBJ2-7, is NAGVMQNPRHLVRRRGQEARLRCSPMKGHSHVYWYRQLPEEGLKFMVYLQKENIIDESGMPKERFSAEFPKEGPSILRIQQVVRGDSAAYFCASSLRGSGTSYEQYFGPGTRLTVT.

V gene TRBV28 combines with J gene TRBJ1-1; 10 bases line up with TRBD1. The V segment lost 2 bases and the J segment 3 bases; nucleotides outside the gene matches: 6. CDR1 and CDR2 from the germline V gene are MDHEN and SYDVKM. This CDR3 comprises 16 residues. CDR3 nucleotide sequence: TGTGCCAGCAGTTTAGGGACAGGGGCGTTTGACACTGAAGCTTTCTTT. This codes for CASSLGTGAFDTEAFF.